Presented here are 27 T cell receptor beta chains from one specimen sequenced in a study of CD8 T cells in ankylosing spondylitis. Overall study results and limits: Among TCR beta sequences, a motif of several highly homologous variants appeared characteristic of ankylosing spondylitis blood.

Each CDR3 protein gets one entry after TCRdb re-called the 5' RACE reads with MiXCR. The sample lists over 450,000 distinct CDR3 sequences; approximately 11% were seen once. Their antigens remain unidentified. The specimen was blood, either unsorted or a sorted T cell fraction (not recorded which). Receptor source: a male donor with ankylosing spondylitis.

As for this clonotype: The limits of the CDR3 on the DNA are not certain, so only TCRdb's listed CDR3 is given. The V gene is TRBV28, the J gene TRBJ2-2; the table gives TRBD2 as D, unverified against the DNA. Germline V gene data show CDR1 as MDHEN and CDR2 as SYDVKM. The CDR3 region is 17 residues in length, termini included. CDR3 sequence: CASYTIPGTSEPGSCFF.

The V and J genes are TRBV18 and TRBJ2-7; perhaps TRBD2 as D (6 bases). Germline V gives CDR1 KGHSH, CDR2 LQKENI. Deletions cut 6 bases from V and 6 bases from J, with 15 bases between. The CDR3 loop spans 13 amino acids. In DNA, the CDR3 is TGTGCCAGCTCTCCGGGACTGACTTTCGAGCAGTACTTC. It translates to CASSPGLTFEQYF.

The table lists this clonotype with many counts. The chain has TRBV20-1 and TRBJ1-6, with D uncertain. Germline V gene data show CDR1 as DFQATT and CDR2 as SNEGSKA (reference sequence). V lost 0 bases and J 2 bases, leaving 20 bases between the germline ends. This CDR3 spans 19 amino acids. The CDR3 reads CSARDGTAGLPPYNSPLHF. The CDR3, as DNA: TGCAGTGCTAGAGATGGTACAGCGGGCCTGCCCCCCTATAATTCACCCCTCCACTTT.

CDR3 sequence reads: CASSLVGGEADTQYF. CDR3 nucleotide sequence: TGTGCCAGCAGCTTAGTAGGCGGGGAGGCAGATACGCAGTATTTT. The V gene is TRBV11-2, the J gene TRBJ2-3, with D possibly matching TRBD2 (6 bases). The V end lost 1 base, the J end lost 4 bases, and 12 bases lay between the germline ends. Germline V lookup: CDR1 SGHAT, CDR2 FQNNGV. The CDR3 loop spans 15 amino acids. Full variable domain (rest looked up from reference TRBV11-2 and TRBJ2-3): EAGVAQSPRYKIIEKRQSVAFWCNPISGHATLYWYQQILGQGPKLLIQFQNNGVVDDSQLPKDRFSAERLKGVDSTLKIQPAKLEDSAVYLCASSLVGGEADTQYFGPGTRLTVL.

This sequence joins TRBV10-2 and TRBJ2-7; D is possibly TRBD1 (5 bases). Trimming cost V 3 bases and J 0 bases, with 6 bases left between them. The CDR3 contains 13 residues. The germline V gene has CDR1 WSHSY and CDR2 SAAADI. The CDR3: CASSEQVSYEQYV. For the CDR3, the DNA is TGCGCCAGCAGTGAACAGGTCTCCTACGAGCAGTACGTC.

This clonotype came up a few times. The V and J genes are TRBV20-1 and TRBJ2-7, with 9 bases matching TRBD1. The CDR3 is 15 residues long. Trimming at V came to 6 bases and at J to 2 bases, leaving 11 bases not matched to a gene. In germline, CDR1 is DFQATT, CDR2 SNEGSKA (reference sequence). The CDR3: CSANTGTGHTYEQYF. CDR3 coding DNA: TGCAGTGCGAATACCGGGACAGGGCATACCTACGAGCAGTACTTC.

This clonotype was seen a few times. The chain is built from TRBV2 and TRBJ2-1; TRBD1 matches 7 bases. The V gene's germline CDR1 is SNHLY and CDR2 FYNNEI. The CDR3 runs 15 residues. V was clipped by 6 bases and J by 3 bases; unmatched bases: 8. DNA for the CDR3: TGTGCCAGCAGCCCGGACAGGCGACACTACAATGAGCAGTTCTTC. This gives the protein CASSPDRRHYNEQFF.

This chain links TRBV7-2 with TRBJ2-1; D gene uncertain. V was clipped by 4 bases and J by 7 bases, with 8 bases between them. The CDR3 loop spans 12 amino acids. Per the germline V gene, CDR1 is SGHTA and CDR2 is FQGNSA. The CDR3, as DNA: TGTGCCAGCAGCTCCTTTATAAATGAGCAGTTCTTC. Translated, it gives CASSSFINEQFF.

This clonotype appeared a few times. The CDR3 here is CASSEGTAGPQHF. The CDR3 DNA sequence: TGCGCCAGCAGCGAGGGGACTGCAGGGCCCCAGCATTTT. This chain links TRBV5-1 with TRBJ1-5; TRBD1 might be the D (5 bases). This CDR3 region has 13 residues. Between the trimmed V and J ends, which lost 4 bases and 9 bases, there was a span of 14 bases. Germline V gene lookup returns CDR1 SGHRS and CDR2 YFSETQ.

This clonotype has only a few counts. The genes are TRBV7-9 and TRBJ2-3; 9 bases map to TRBD2. The CDR3 is 16 residues long. Germline trimming cut 5 bases from V and 4 bases from J; bases unmatched to any gene: 10. Germline lookup yields CDR1 SEHNR and CDR2 FQNEAQ (reference sequence). CDR3 sequence: CASSQTSGREADTQYF. For the CDR3, the DNA is TGTGCCAGCAGCCAAACTAGCGGGCGAGAGGCAGATACGCAGTATTTT.

This chain uses TRBV7-9 with TRBJ1-4; 8 bases are shared with TRBD1. Per the germline V gene, CDR1 is SEHNR and CDR2 is FQNEAQ (reference sequence). CDR3 length: 12 amino acids. Trimming at V came to 10 bases and at J to 10 bases, leaving 8 bases not matched to a gene. The CDR3 bases are TGTGCCACCGGGACAGGCGGCGGAAAACTGTTTTTT. Encoded protein: CATGTGGGKLFF.

This clonotype has only a few counts. The chain joins TRBV7-6 to TRBJ2-2, with D perhaps TRBD2 (6 bases). V lost 5 bases, J lost 2 bases, and 9 bases lay in between. Germline V gene sequence: CDR1 SGHVS, CDR2 FNYEAQ. CDR3 size: 14 residues. The CDR3 reads CASSADYNTGELFF. The CDR3 coding sequence is TGTGCCAGCAGCGCGGACTATAACACCGGGGAGCTGTTTTTT. Together with reference TRBV7-6 and TRBJ2-2, the CDR3 gives the full variable domain: GAGVSQSPRYKVTKRGQDVALRCDPISGHVSLYWYRQALGQGPEFLTYFNYEAQQDKSGLPNDRFSAERPEGSISTLTIQRTEQRDSAMYRCASSADYNTGELFFGEGSRLTVL.

The chain uses TRBV6-1 and TRBJ1-5; D is undetermined. V was pared by 0 bases and J by 5 bases, with 5 bases between. This CDR3 spans 13 amino acids. CDR1 is MNHNS and CDR2 is SASEGT in the germline V gene. The CDR3 loop is CASSEARHQPQHF. Here the CDR3 DNA reads TGTGCCAGCAGTGAAGCAAGGCATCAGCCCCAGCATTTT.

The genes are TRBV12-3 or TRBV12-4 and TRBJ1-5; D is unclear. V lost 3 bases and J 2 bases, leaving 11 bases between the germline ends. The CDR3 is 15 residues long. The CDR3: CASSFAGVGNQPQHF. The CDR3 nucleotides are TGTGCCAGCAGTTTCGCTGGGGTGGGCAATCAGCCCCAGCATTTT.

A few counts support this clonotype. The CDR3 bases are TGTGCCAGCAGTTTAAGGGACAAGGCTGGCTACACCTTC. This codes for CASSLRDKAGYTF. The chain has TRBV12-3 or TRBV12-4 and TRBJ1-2, with D tentatively TRBD1 (6 bases). The CDR3 sequence is 13 residues long. V lost 2 bases and J lost 7, with 11 bases in between.

This chain connects TRBV2 to TRBJ2-4, with TRBD2 as a possible D gene (6 bases). Germline CDR1 is SNHLY and CDR2 is FYNNEI. Trimming removed 10 bases from V and 0 bases from J, with 10 bases in between. CDR3 size: 13 residues. This CDR3 is CATAGLAKNIQYF. The CDR3 DNA reads as TGTGCCACCGCGGGGCTAGCCAAAAACATTCAGTACTTC.

At least ten counts were recorded for this clonotype. The chain is built from TRBV18 and TRBJ2-1, with D possibly being TRBD1 (6 bases). This CDR3 spans 15 amino acids. Germline V gives CDR1 KGHSH, CDR2 LQKENI. Trimming removed 3 bases from V and 9 bases from J, with 18 bases in between. The DNA for the CDR3 is TGTGCCAGCTCACCTAACGTACGAACAGGGAGTGAGCAGTTCTTC. Translation: CASSPNVRTGSEQFF.

This chain links TRBV12-5 with TRBJ1-2; D is possibly TRBD1 (5 bases). Trimming left V 0 bases short and J 0 bases short, with 23 bases between. Germline V gene sequence: CDR1 LGHNT, CDR2 FRNRAP. The CDR3 length is 20 residues. The CDR3 loop is CASGLVRGRDESPTNYGYTF. As DNA, the CDR3 is TGTGCTAGTGGTTTGGTAAGGGGCCGGGACGAAAGCCCAACTAACTATGGCTACACCTTC. Based on the CDR3 plus reference TRBV12-5 and TRBJ1-2, the full variable domain is DARVTQTPRHKVTEMGQEVTMRCQPILGHNTVFWYRQTMMQGLELLAYFRNRAPLDDSGMPKDRFSAEMPDATLATLKIQPSEPRDSAVYFCASGLVRGRDESPTNYGYTFGSGTRLTVV.

This chain links TRBV5-5 with TRBJ1-2, with D possibly matching TRBD1 (5 bases). Per the germline V gene, CDR1 is SGHKS and CDR2 is YYEKEE (reference sequence). V was pared by 4 bases and J by 8 bases, with 18 bases between. The CDR3 runs to 14 residues. For the CDR3, the DNA is TGTGCCAGCAGCGGCGGGGCCACATACGAAGGCTACACCTTC. Its translation is CASSGGATYEGYTF. Based on the CDR3 plus reference TRBV5-5 and TRBJ1-2, the full variable domain is DAGVTQSPTHLIKTRGQQVTLRCSPISGHKSVSWYQQVLGQGPQFIFQYYEKEERGRGNFPDRFSARQFPNYSSELNVNALLLGDSALYLCASSGGATYEGYTFGSGTRLTVV.

CDR3: CASSAETGEEQYF. CDR3 coding DNA: TGCGCCAGCAGCGCCGAGACTGGGGAAGAGCAGTACTTC. The chain uses TRBV5-1 and TRBJ2-7; D gene uncertain. This CDR3 spans 13 amino acids. V was shortened by 4 bases and J by 7 bases, with 15 bases between the two germline ends. The V gene's germline CDR1 is SGHRS and CDR2 YFSETQ.

This rearrangement joins TRBV15 to TRBJ2-1; 12 bases match TRBD2. This CDR3 has 16 amino acids. Germline CDR1 is LNHNV and CDR2 is YYDKDF (reference sequence). The V and J ends lost 0 bases and 9 bases, in that order; junction bases with no gene match: 6. CDR3 DNA sequence: TGTGCCACCAGCAGAGATACTAGCGGGAGGATCAGTGAGCAGTTCTTC. This gives the protein CATSRDTSGRISEQFF. Using reference TRBV15 and TRBJ2-1 for the parts outside the CDR3, the full variable domain is DAMVIQNPRYQVTQFGKPVTLSCSQTLNHNVMYWYQQKSSQAPKLLFHYYDKDFNNEADTPDNFQSRRPNTSFCFLDIRSPGLGDTAMYLCATSRDTSGRISEQFFGPGTRLTVL.

Only a few counts were recorded for this clonotype. The rearrangement links TRBV6-1 to TRBJ2-7, with 8 bases fitting TRBD1. Per germline, CDR1 MNHNS and CDR2 SASEGT. The CDR3 runs to 16 residues. Trimming removed 6 bases from V and 2 bases from J; junction bases left unmatched: 12. The CDR3 nucleotides are TGTGCCAGCAGGAATTCTCCCGGGACAGGCCCCTACGAGCAGTACTTC. Translating gives CASRNSPGTGPYEQYF.

The chain has TRBV23-1 and TRBJ1-3, with D perhaps TRBD1 (6 bases). TRBV23-1 carries the ORF label, with uncertain function. The CDR3 loop spans 16 amino acids. V was shortened by 2 bases and J by 8 bases, with 19 bases between the two germline ends. This CDR3 reads CASSQGSEKGVHTIYF. The DNA of the CDR3 is TGCGCCAGCAGTCAAGGGTCGGAGAAGGGGGTTCACACCATATATTTT.

The genes are TRBV24-1 and TRBJ2-5; D is uncertain. CDR1 and CDR2 from the germline V gene are KGHDR and SFDVKD. The CDR3 totals 17 residues. V dropped 2 bases and J dropped 5 bases, with 20 bases sitting between them. The CDR3 nucleotides are TGTGCCACCAGTGATTCACCTGGGGTAGGGAAGGGCGAGACCCAGTACTTC. Protein: CATSDSPGVGKGETQYF.

The chain is built from TRBV29-1 and TRBJ2-3; TRBD2 matches at 8 bases. Germline CDR1 reads SQVTM; CDR2 reads ANQGSEA. The V gene end was trimmed by 2 bases and the J gene end by 2 bases; junction bases not matched to a gene: 6. This CDR3 has 15 amino acids. The CDR3 here is CSVEFGRAPTDTQYF. CDR3 DNA: TGCAGCGTTGAATTCGGGAGGGCCCCCACAGATACGCAGTATTTT.

The chain uses TRBV19 and TRBJ2-7; no reliable D call. V lost 4 bases and J lost 0, with 13 bases in between. This CDR3 is 15 amino acids long. Germline values: CDR1 LNHDA, CDR2 SQIVND (reference sequence). CDR3 nucleotide sequence: TGTGCCAGTAGTAAGGTTTCGGCAGCCTCCTACGAGCAGTACTTC. It is translated as CASSKVSAASYEQYF.

This clonotype was seen ten or more times. The V call is TRBV5-5, the J call TRBJ2-5; D is ambiguous. The CDR3 covers 13 residues. V lost 3 bases and J lost 5, with 11 bases in between. Germline V CDR1 and CDR2: SGHKS, YYEKEE (reference sequence). CDR3 residues: CASSSPPAETQYF. The DNA for the CDR3 is TGTGCCAGCAGCTCCCCCCCTGCTGAGACCCAGTACTTC.